The 5 T cell receptor beta chains below all came from one sample that was sequenced in a study of T-cell memory formation after mild COVID-19. Each CDR3 protein is one row after TCRdb ran MiXCR on the 5' RACE reads. This table holds 250,000 to 350,000 distinct CDR3 sequences, roughly 15% found once. Specimen: PBMCs or a T cell subset sorted from them (not recorded which). All receptors derive from a man in his late teens or twenties who had mild COVID-19 (a few samples of this study predate the infection). Cell type and time point are not known.

V and J are TRBV5-4 and TRBJ1-2; no definite D call. Germline CDR1 reads SGHNT; CDR2 reads YYREEE (reference sequence). The CDR3 has 11 amino acids. Trimming pared 4 bases from V and 5 bases from J, leaving 6 bases between. The CDR3 spells CASSTTYGYTF. The DNA of the CDR3 is TGTGCCAGCAGCACAACGTATGGCTACACCTTC.

The rearrangement joins TRBV12-3 or TRBV12-4 to TRBJ1-5, with unresolved D. The CDR3 contains 15 residues. The V gene lost 4 bases and the J gene lost 1 base, with 11 bases spanning the gap. CDR3 DNA: TGTGCCAGCAGTTCGAGGAGAAGGAGCAATCAGCCCCAGCATTTT. It codes for CASSSRRRSNQPQHF.

This clonotype was counted only a few times. This chain connects TRBV7-9 to TRBJ2-5, with D perhaps matching TRBD2 (6 bases). V was trimmed by 6 bases and J by 3 bases, leaving 14 bases between them. Germline V gene data show CDR1 as SEHNR and CDR2 as FQNEAQ (reference sequence). CDR3 length: 14 residues. The CDR3 region has the DNA TGTGCCAGCAGGTTGGGAGGAGGGAAAGAGACCCAGTACTTC. Its translation: CASRLGGGKETQYF. The entire variable domain, with the rest obtained from reference TRBV7-9 and TRBJ2-5, is as follows: DTGVSQNPRHKITKRGQNVTFRCDPISEHNRLYWYRQTLGQGPEFLTYFQNEAQLEKSRLLSDRFSAERPKGSFSTLEIQRTEQGDSAMYLCASRLGGGKETQYFGPGTRLLVL.

This clonotype has only a few counts. This chain uses TRBV6-1 with TRBJ2-7, with TRBD1 identical over 9 bases. The junction had 5 bases not matched to a gene; V was cut back by 2 bases and J by 6 bases. Germline loops: CDR1 MNHNS, CDR2 SASEGT. The CDR3 is made up of 14 amino acids. Written as DNA, the CDR3 is TGTGCCAGCAGTGAACCGGGGACAGGGACCGAGCAGTACGTC. It codes for CASSEPGTGTEQYV.

This clonotype showed up just a few times. The chain carries TRBV29-1 and TRBJ1-1; D is undetermined. V lost 7 bases to trimming and J lost 4 bases, with 10 bases between them. The germline V gene encodes CDR1 SQVTM and CDR2 ANQGSEA. The CDR3 consists of 11 residues. The CDR3 nucleotides are TGCAGCGGAGCGAGGGCCACTGAAGCTTTCTTT. Its translation is CSGARATEAFF.